The 2 T cell receptor beta chains below come from one sample, sequenced in a study of cytomegalovirus exposure and HLA in healthy donors. PCR amplification relied on 60 Vbeta primers (plus 13 Jbeta primers). TCRdb keeps only in-frame clones here, not all; method: immunoSEQ multiplex PCR. The data show 85,000 to 100,000 clones, about 63% seen once. Material for sequencing was PBMCs. The receptors come from a woman under 40 in good health and CMV-seronegative.

The V and J genes are TRBV30 and TRBJ2-1; tentatively, D is TRBD2 (5 bases). V was pared by 0 bases and J by 1 base, with 7 bases between. Germline CDR1 reads GTSNPN; CDR2 reads SVGIG (reference sequence). This CDR3 is built from 14 residues. The CDR3 DNA reads TGTGCCTGGAGTGTCGAGGGATCCTACAATGAGCAGTTCTTC. This codes for CAWSVEGSYNEQFF.

V gene TRBV7-2 combines with J gene TRBJ2-3; 9 nucleotides line up with TRBD1. Trimming cost V 2 bases and J 12 bases; bases outside gene matches: 6. CDR1 is SGHTA, CDR2 FQGNSA, per germline. The CDR3 extends over 13 amino acids. CDR3 sequence: CASSLRGQGGQYF. CDR3 DNA: TGTGCCAGCAGCTTAAGGGGACAGGGAGGACAGTATTTT.